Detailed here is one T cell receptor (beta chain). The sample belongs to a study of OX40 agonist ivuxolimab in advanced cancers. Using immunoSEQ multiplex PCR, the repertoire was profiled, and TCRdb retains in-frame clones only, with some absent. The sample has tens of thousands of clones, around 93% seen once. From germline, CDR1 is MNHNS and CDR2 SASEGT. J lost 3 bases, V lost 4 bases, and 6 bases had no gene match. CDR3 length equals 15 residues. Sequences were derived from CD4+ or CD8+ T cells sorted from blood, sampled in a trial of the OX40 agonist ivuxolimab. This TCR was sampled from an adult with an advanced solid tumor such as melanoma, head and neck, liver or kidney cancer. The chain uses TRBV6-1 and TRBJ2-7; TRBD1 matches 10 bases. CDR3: CASSVRQGAFYEQYF. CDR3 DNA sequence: TGTGCCAGCAGTGTCCGACAGGGGGCCTTCTACGAGCAGTACTTC.